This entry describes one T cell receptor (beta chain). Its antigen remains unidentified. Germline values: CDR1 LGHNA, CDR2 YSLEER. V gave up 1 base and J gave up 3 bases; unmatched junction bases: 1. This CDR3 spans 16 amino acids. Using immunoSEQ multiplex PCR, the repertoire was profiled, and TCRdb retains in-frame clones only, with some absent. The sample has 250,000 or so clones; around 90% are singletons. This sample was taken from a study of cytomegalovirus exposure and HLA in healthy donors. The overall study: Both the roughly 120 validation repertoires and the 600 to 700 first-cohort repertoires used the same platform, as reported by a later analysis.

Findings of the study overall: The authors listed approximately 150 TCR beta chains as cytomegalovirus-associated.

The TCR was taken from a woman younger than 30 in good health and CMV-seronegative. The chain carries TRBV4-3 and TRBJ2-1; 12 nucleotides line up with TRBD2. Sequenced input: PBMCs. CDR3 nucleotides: TGCGCCAGCAGCCAAGTACTAGCGGGGGGCTACAATGAGCAGTTCTTC. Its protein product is CASSQVLAGGYNEQFF.